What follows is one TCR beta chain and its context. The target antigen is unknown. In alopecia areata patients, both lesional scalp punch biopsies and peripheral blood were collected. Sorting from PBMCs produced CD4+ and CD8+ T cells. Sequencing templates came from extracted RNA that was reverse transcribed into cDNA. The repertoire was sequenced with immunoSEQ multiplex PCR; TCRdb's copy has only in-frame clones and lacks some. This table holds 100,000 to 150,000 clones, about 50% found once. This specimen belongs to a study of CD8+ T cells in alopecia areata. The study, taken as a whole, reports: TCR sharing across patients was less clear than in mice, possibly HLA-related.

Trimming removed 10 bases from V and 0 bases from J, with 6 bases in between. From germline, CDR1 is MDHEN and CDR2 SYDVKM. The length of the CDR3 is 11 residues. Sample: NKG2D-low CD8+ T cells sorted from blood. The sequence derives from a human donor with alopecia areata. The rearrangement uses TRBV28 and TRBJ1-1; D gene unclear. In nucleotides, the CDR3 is TGTGCCACTGGAGTGAACACTGAAGCTTTCTTT. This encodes CATGVNTEAFF.